This TCR beta chain emerged from a study of cytomegalovirus exposure and HLA in healthy donors. Broader study findings: In an earlier analysis, productive rearrangement rates for most beta V segments clustered near 87% or 30%. The authors later linked a missense DCLRE1C variant to TCR beta V- and J-gene trimming. Cytomegalovirus status was reportedly diagnosed by the classifier with high sensitivity and specificity. After further analysis at a later stage, roughly 15,000 TCR beta sequences were associated with HLA alleles at 0.05 false discovery rate.

A remark on this clone: Its cognate antigen is unknown.

Germline V gene data show CDR1 as SGHTA and CDR2 as FQGTGA. The CDR3 spans 14 residues. The V segment lost 4 bases and the J segment 6 bases; nucleotides outside the gene matches: 6. 60 Vbeta and 13 Jbeta primers were used in PCR. Clones were read by immunoSEQ multiplex PCR, and TCRdb kept only the in-frame ones, dropping some. Of about 250,000 clones listed, around 90% are singletons. Sequenced input: PBMCs. This chain connects TRBV7-3 to TRBJ1-1; TRBD1 agrees at 9 bases. This sequence originates from a girl aged 2-9 years in good health and CMV-seronegative. For the CDR3, the DNA is TGTGCCAGCAGCTCGACAGGGGGTAGCGCTGAAGCTTTCTTT. Protein sequence: CASSSTGGSAEAFF.